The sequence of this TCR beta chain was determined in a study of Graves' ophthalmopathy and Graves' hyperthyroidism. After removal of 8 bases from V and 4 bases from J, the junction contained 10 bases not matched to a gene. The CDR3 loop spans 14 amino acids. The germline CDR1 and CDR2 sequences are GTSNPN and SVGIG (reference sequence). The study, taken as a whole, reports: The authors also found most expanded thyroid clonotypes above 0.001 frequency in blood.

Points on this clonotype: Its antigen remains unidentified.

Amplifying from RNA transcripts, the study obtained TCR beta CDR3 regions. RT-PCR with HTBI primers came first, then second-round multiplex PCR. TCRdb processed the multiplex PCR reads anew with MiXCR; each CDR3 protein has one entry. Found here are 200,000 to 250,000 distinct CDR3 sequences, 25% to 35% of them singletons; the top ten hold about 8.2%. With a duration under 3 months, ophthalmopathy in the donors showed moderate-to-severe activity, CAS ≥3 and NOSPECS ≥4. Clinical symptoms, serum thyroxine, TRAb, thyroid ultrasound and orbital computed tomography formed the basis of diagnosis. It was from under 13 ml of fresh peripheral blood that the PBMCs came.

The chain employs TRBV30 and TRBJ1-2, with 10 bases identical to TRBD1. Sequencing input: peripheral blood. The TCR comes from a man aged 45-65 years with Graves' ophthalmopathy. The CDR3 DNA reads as TGTGCCCAGAACGACAGGGGGCACGGCTATGGCTACACCTTC. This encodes CAQNDRGHGYGYTF.